These 23 T cell receptor beta chains originate from one sample sequenced in a study of beta chain features in type 1 diabetes. Study-level points and caveats: Within each of all four CD4+ subsets, Type 1 diabetes patients had TCRB CDR3s that were moderately but significantly shorter.

These receptors have no known antigen. Expressed TCRB transcripts got sequenced, as all isolated RNA was reverse transcribed. Clones were read by immunoSEQ multiplex PCR, and TCRdb kept only the in-frame ones, dropping some. The data contain about 660,000 clones, more than 13% of them seen just once; the ten biggest clones take up 0.04%. Material for sequencing was naive CD4+ T cells from blood. Receptor source: a man younger than 35 with type 1 diabetes.

This clone has more than one count but fewer than ten. The chain has TRBV29-1 and TRBJ2-5, with 8 bases matching TRBD1. V trimming: 1 base; J trimming: 14 bases; junction bases outside the gene matches: 12. The CDR3 length is 13 residues. Germline V gene sequence: CDR1 SQVTM, CDR2 ANQGSEA. In nucleotides, the CDR3 is TGCAGCGTTGAAGGGATCTTTCGGCAGGGGGCTTACTTC. It encodes CSVEGIFRQGAYF.

This clone was counted between two and nine times. V usage is TRBV6-6 and J usage is TRBJ2-7; D is perhaps TRBD1 (5 bases). The germline gives CDR1 MNHNY, CDR2 SVGAGI (reference sequence). The CDR3 length is 13 residues. Between the trimmed V and J ends, which lost 7 bases and 6 bases, there was a span of 16 bases. The chain's CDR3 is CASTTGSIVEQYF. As DNA, the CDR3 is TGTGCCAGCACCACAGGCTCGATCGTCGAGCAGTACTTC.

The V and J genes are TRBV4-3 and TRBJ2-1; 8 bases map to TRBD2. V gave up 2 bases and J gave up 7 bases; unmatched junction bases: 7. Germline assignment: CDR1 LGHNA and CDR2 YSLEER. The CDR3 is 15 residues long. CDR3: CASSQPGGAINEQFF. The CDR3 DNA reads TGCGCCAGCAGCCAACCCGGGGGGGCCATTAATGAGCAGTTCTTC.

This chain joins TRBV2 and TRBJ2-7, with a weak D call TRBD1 (6 bases). Per germline, CDR1 SNHLY and CDR2 FYNNEI. V was cut by 6 bases and J by 7 bases, with 16 bases left in between. The CDR3 loop spans 13 amino acids. The CDR3 region has the DNA TGTGCCAGCAGCCTACAGGGCACCTGGGAGCAGTACTTC. It specifies CASSLQGTWEQYF.

This clone was picked up a small number of times. V gene TRBV2 combines with J gene TRBJ2-2; TRBD1 is a possible D gene (7 bases). CDR1 and CDR2 (germline): SNHLY, FYNNEI. Trimming removed 1 base at V and 2 bases at J, with 11 bases between. The CDR3 spans 16 residues. The CDR3 protein is CASSEGGTANTGELFF. The CDR3 region has the DNA TGTGCCAGCAGTGAAGGCGGGACAGCTAACACCGGGGAGCTGTTTTTT.

Only one count was recorded for this clone. The chain recombines TRBV6-5 with TRBJ1-2; 8 bases align to TRBD1. Germline loops: CDR1 MNHEY, CDR2 SVGAGI. V was clipped by 7 bases and J by 5 bases; unmatched bases: 9. The CDR3 runs to 14 residues. Here the CDR3 DNA reads TGTGCCAGCAACGGACAGGGAAACAAGTATGGCTACACCTTC. Translating gives CASNGQGNKYGYTF.

There are a few counts of this clone. The chain employs TRBV30 and TRBJ2-1; D call uncertain. Germline CDR1 is GTSNPN and CDR2 is SVGIG (reference sequence). Trimming cost V 3 bases and J 5 bases, with 14 bases left between them. The CDR3 consists of 14 residues. CDR3 nucleotide sequence: TGTGCCTGGAGCATGGGAATCGGTCACAATGAGCAGTTCTTC. Translation gives CAWSMGIGHNEQFF.

The chain recombines TRBV28 with TRBJ2-1; 10 bases align to TRBD1. The CDR3 is 16 amino acids. V lost 4 bases, J lost 7 bases, and 10 bases stayed unmatched. Germline values: CDR1 MDHEN, CDR2 SYDVKM. The CDR3, as DNA: TGTGCCAGCAGTTCATCACCCGGGACAGGGGAGAATGAGCAGTTCTTC. This encodes CASSSSPGTGENEQFF. Full variable domain (remainder filled in from reference TRBV28 and TRBJ2-1): DVKVTQSSRYLVKRTGEKVFLECVQDMDHENMFWYRQDPGLGLRLIYFSYDVKMKEKGDIPEGYSVSREKKERFSLILESASTNQTSMYLCASSSSPGTGENEQFFGPGTRLTVL.

V usage is TRBV7-2 and J usage is TRBJ2-5, with 8 positions matching TRBD2. Germline V gives CDR1 SGHTA, CDR2 FQGNSA. The V segment lost 4 bases and the J segment 9 bases; nucleotides outside the gene matches: 1. The CDR3 has 11 residues. The CDR3 nucleotides are TGTGCCAGCAGCTCGGGGGGGGCCCAGTACTTC. Translation gives CASSSGGAQYF.

The chain uses TRBV11-2 and TRBJ1-1; D gene unclear. The V gene lost 8 bases and the J gene lost 4 bases, with 17 bases spanning the gap. CDR1 SGHAT and CDR2 FQNNGV come from the germline V gene. This CDR3 is built from 14 residues. CDR3 DNA: TGTGCCAGCGACCCCGGCCATGGGAGCACTGAAGCTTTCTTT. It translates to CASDPGHGSTEAFF.

This clone showed up just a few times. The rearrangement links TRBV4-1 to TRBJ2-3, with a weak D call TRBD2 (5 bases). Germline V lookup: CDR1 MGHRA, CDR2 YSYEKL. The germline V and J ends were trimmed by 4 bases and 0 bases, with 11 bases remaining between them. The CDR3 extends over 15 amino acids. CDR3 nucleotide sequence: TGCGCCAGCAGCCCACTAGTACCTAGCACAGATACGCAGTATTTT. Translated: CASSPLVPSTDTQYF.

About this clone itself: The same CDR3 is also encoded by other DNA sequences in this sample. CDR3 sequence: CAWSPTGGSQPQHF. In DNA form, the CDR3 reads TGTGCCTGGAGCCCGACAGGGGGCAGCCAGCCCCAGCATTTT. The chain couples TRBV30 to TRBJ1-5; 10 positions match TRBD1. J lost 7 bases, V lost 3 bases, and 6 bases had no gene match. From germline, CDR1 is GTSNPN and CDR2 SVGIG (reference sequence). The CDR3 consists of 14 residues.

The V gene is TRBV11-2, the J gene TRBJ2-4; 8 bases line up with TRBD1. From germline, CDR1 is SGHAT and CDR2 FQNNGV. The ends lost 5 bases at V and 6 bases at J; junction bases unmatched: 3. CDR3 length equals 13 residues. The CDR3 is CASSPRGRNIQYF. The CDR3 nucleotides read TGTGCCAGCAGCCCCAGGGGGCGAAACATTCAGTACTTC.

The chain links TRBV2 to TRBJ2-3; 7 bases align to TRBD1. The CDR3 totals 15 residues. CDR1 is SNHLY, CDR2 FYNNEI, per germline. Trimming took 7 bases from V and 4 from J; bases not matched to a gene: 11. CDR3 in DNA: TGTGCCAGCACATCAGACAGGGTTGGTTCAGATACGCAGTATTTT. Protein: CASTSDRVGSDTQYF.

J is TRBJ1-5 and V is TRBV29-1; TRBD1 is a possible D gene (6 bases). The V end lost 3 bases, the J end lost 6 bases, and 15 bases lay between the germline ends. Germline CDR1 is SQVTM and CDR2 is ANQGSEA. The CDR3 is 14 residues long. The CDR3 coding sequence is TGCAGCGTTGATTGGGCCGGGGGGCGTCAGCCCCAGCATTTT. Encoded protein: CSVDWAGGRQPQHF.

This clone has more than one count but fewer than ten. The V gene is TRBV7-2, the J gene TRBJ2-4; a weak D match, TRBD1 (6 bases). The CDR3 is made up of 14 amino acids. The V gene's germline CDR1 is SGHTA and CDR2 FQGNSA. Trimming pared 0 bases from V and 8 bases from J, leaving 11 bases between. The chain's CDR3 is CASSLATGLDIQYF. The CDR3 DNA reads TGTGCCAGCAGCTTAGCTACAGGGCTGGACATTCAGTACTTC.

The V gene is TRBV6-1, the J gene TRBJ1-1; TRBD1 is a possible D gene (5 bases). V shed 6 bases and J shed 7 bases, with 12 bases lying between them. Germline CDR1 reads MNHNS; CDR2 reads SASEGT. CDR3 length equals 12 residues. CDR3: CASSPRRGEAFF. In nucleotides, the CDR3 is TGTGCCAGCAGCCCTCGAAGGGGTGAAGCTTTCTTT.

This clone was counted a few times. For the CDR3, the DNA is TGTGCCTGGAGTACCCAGGGCGTACATGGCTACACCTTC. This gives the protein CAWSTQGVHGYTF. The chain is built from TRBV30 and TRBJ1-2, with D maybe TRBD1 (5 bases). CDR1 and CDR2 (germline): GTSNPN, SVGIG (reference sequence). The CDR3 has 13 amino acids. V was clipped by 2 bases and J by 6 bases, with 13 bases between them.

This clone was seen only a few times. CDR3 sequence reads: CASSPPGTGVYEQYF. For the CDR3, the DNA is TGCGCCAGCAGTCCACCCGGGACAGGGGTCTACGAGCAGTACTTC. V gene TRBV5-1 combines with J gene TRBJ2-7; 10 positions agree with TRBD1. CDR3 length equals 15 residues. Germline V gene sequence: CDR1 SGHRS, CDR2 YFSETQ. Losses at the gene ends were 5 bases for V and 3 bases for J; bases not matched to a gene: 8.

This clone was seen a few times. The rearrangement links TRBV10-3 to TRBJ2-5; 15 bases line up with TRBD2. After removal of 6 bases from V and 4 bases from J, the junction contained 0 bases not matched to a gene. CDR3 length equals 14 residues. Per germline, CDR1 ENHRY and CDR2 SYGVKD. The CDR3 spells CAIRGLAGGETQYF. The CDR3, as DNA: TGTGCCATCAGGGGACTAGCGGGAGGAGAGACCCAGTACTTC.

This chain joins TRBV19 and TRBJ1-5; 7 bases align to TRBD1. Germline lookup yields CDR1 LNHDA and CDR2 SQIVND (reference sequence). CDR3 length: 14 amino acids. J was trimmed by 2 bases and V by 7 bases; bases with no gene match: 5. CDR3 DNA: TGTGCCAGTAATCATCAGGGGGGCAATCAGCCCCAGCATTTT. It is translated as CASNHQGGNQPQHF. Looking up the rest from reference TRBV19 and TRBJ1-5 gives the full variable domain: DGGITQSPKYLFRKEGQNVTLSCEQNLNHDAMYWYRQDPGQGLRLIYYSQIVNDFQKGDIAEGYSVSREKKESFPLTVTSAQKNPTAFYLCASNHQGGNQPQHFGDGTRLSIL.

The CDR3 DNA reads TGCGCCAGCAGCTTGGCGGGGCGGGATGAAGCTTTCTTT. Its translation: CASSLAGRDEAFF. The chain joins TRBV5-1 to TRBJ1-1, with a weak D call TRBD1 (5 bases). This CDR3 contains 13 residues. Trimming pared 0 bases from V and 7 bases from J, leaving 10 bases between. Germline V lookup: CDR1 SGHRS, CDR2 YFSETQ.

The chain employs TRBV4-1 and TRBJ2-3, with a weak D call TRBD1 (5 bases). The CDR3 contains 17 residues. Germline lookup yields CDR1 MGHRA and CDR2 YSYEKL. V was trimmed by 4 bases and J by 0 bases, leaving 17 bases between them. CDR3 loop: CASSRLHRAGSTDTQYF. As DNA, the CDR3 is TGCGCCAGCAGCCGGCTTCACCGGGCAGGGAGCACAGATACGCAGTATTTT.